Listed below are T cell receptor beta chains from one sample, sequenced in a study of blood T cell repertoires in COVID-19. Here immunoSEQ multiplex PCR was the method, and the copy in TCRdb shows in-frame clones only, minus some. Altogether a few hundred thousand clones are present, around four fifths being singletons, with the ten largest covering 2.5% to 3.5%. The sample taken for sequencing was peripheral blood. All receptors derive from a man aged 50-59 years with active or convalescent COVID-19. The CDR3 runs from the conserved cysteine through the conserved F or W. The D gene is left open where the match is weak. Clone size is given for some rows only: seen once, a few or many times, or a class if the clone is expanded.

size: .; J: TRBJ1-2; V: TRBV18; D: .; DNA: TGTGCCAGCTCACCCCTAGAGGGAGCGAAAGGTCATGACACCTTC; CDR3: CASSPLEGAKGHDTF
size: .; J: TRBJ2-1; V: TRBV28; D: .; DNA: TGTGCCAGCAGTTTAAGGACTACCGCGCAGTTCTTC; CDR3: CASSLRTTAQFF
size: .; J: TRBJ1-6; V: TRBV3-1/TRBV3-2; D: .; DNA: TGTGCCAGCAGCCAAGCGGTCAAACCTGGTCAGCCTAGCTCCTATAATTCACCCCTCCACTTT; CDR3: CASSQAVKPGQPSSYNSPLHF
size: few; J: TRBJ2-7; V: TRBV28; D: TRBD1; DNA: TGTGCCAGCAGGGGGGACAGCCACGAGCAGTACTTC; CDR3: CASRGDSHEQYF
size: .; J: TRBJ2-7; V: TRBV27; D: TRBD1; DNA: TGTGCCAGCAGTAGCGGACAGGGTTCCTACGAGCAGTACTTC; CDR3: CASSSGQGSYEQYF
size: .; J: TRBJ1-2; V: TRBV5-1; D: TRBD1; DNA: TGCGCCAGCAGCTTTGGACAGGTCTATGGCTACACCTTC; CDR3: CASSFGQVYGYTF
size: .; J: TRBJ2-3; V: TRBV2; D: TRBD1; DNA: TGTGCCAGCAGTGCGGAGACAGGGGGAGATACGCAGTATTTT; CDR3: CASSAETGGDTQYF
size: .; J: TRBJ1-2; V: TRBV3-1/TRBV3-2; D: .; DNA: TGTGCCAGCAGCCGAGCCTCGGGGGGTGGCTACACCTTC; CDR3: CASSRASGGGYTF
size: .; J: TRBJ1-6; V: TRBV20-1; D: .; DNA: TGCAGTGCTAGTTCTAGTTCTGAATCACCCCTCCACTTT; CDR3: CSASSSSESPLHF
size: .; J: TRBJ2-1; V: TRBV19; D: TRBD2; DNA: TGTGCCAGTAGTAGCGGGAGGACCTACAATGAGCAGTTCTTC; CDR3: CASSSGRTYNEQFF
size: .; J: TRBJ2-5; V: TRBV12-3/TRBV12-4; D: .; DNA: TGTGCCAGCAGTTTGTCCAGAGGGACCCAGTACTTC; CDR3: CASSLSRGTQYF
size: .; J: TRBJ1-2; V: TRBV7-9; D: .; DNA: TGTGCCAGCAGCTTATTGCTGGGAGGCCCGTATGGCTACACCTTC; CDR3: CASSLLLGGPYGYTF
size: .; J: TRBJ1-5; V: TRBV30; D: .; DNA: TGTGCCTTCACGGGGGGGGGCCGTCAGCCCCAGCATTTT; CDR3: CAFTGGGRQPQHF
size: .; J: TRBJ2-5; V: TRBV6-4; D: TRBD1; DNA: TGTGCCAGCAGTGACAGGGGGACAGGGAGGGAAGAGACCCAGTACTTC; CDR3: CASSDRGTGREETQYF
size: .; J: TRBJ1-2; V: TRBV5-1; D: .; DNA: TGCGCCAGCAGCTTGGAGGGAGTCGACGGCTACACCTTC; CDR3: CASSLEGVDGYTF
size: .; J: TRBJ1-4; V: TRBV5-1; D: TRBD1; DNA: TGCGCCAGCAGCTCGACAGGGGGGGTGGAGGAAAAACTGTTTTTT; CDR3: CASSSTGGVEEKLFF
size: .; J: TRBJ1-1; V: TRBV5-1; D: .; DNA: TGCGCCAGCCTGAGGGGATTCGGGGGGAGCACTGAAGCTTTCTTT; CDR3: CASLRGFGGSTEAFF
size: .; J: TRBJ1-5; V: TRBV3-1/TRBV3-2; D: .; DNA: TGTGCCAGCAGCCAAGGTGGGGGAGGTCAGCCCCAGCATTTT; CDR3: CASSQGGGGQPQHF
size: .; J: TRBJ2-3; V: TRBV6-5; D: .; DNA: TGTGCCAGCAGGAGGCTCGGCCCAGATACGCAGTATTTT; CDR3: CASRRLGPDTQYF